This TCR beta chain is from a study of siplizumab effects on memory and regulatory T cells. Study conclusions and caveats: Mappable alloreactive CD4+ clones came from Treg cells around 70% of the time on average with siplizumab, against 26.9% in controls. Greater diversity than memory cells seemed evident in naive T cells, which also appeared to be major alloresponse contributors. Proliferating Tregs' suppressive function in siplizumab cultures went unconfirmed.

Method: immunoSEQ multiplex PCR; TCRdb's copy keeps in-frame clones and lacks some. Counted here are more than 75,000 clones, more than 95% occurring once; the ten biggest clones make up roughly 0.031%. Germline CDR1 and CDR2: SGDLS and YYNGEE. This CDR3 has 14 amino acids. Trimming removed 1 base from V and 6 bases from J; junction bases left unmatched: 6. About this clone: Its antigen is undetermined.

The source is a human donor in good health. The sequencing input was naive CD4+ T cells sorted from blood. The V call is TRBV9, the J call TRBJ2-5; the match to TRBD1 covers 7 bases. CDR3 protein: CASSVIGGEKTQYF. The CDR3 DNA sequence: TGTGCCAGCAGCGTAATAGGGGGCGAGAAGACCCAGTACTTC.